This TCR beta chain was captured by sequencing in a study of cytomegalovirus exposure and HLA in healthy donors. Whole-study results and caveats: Analysis performed later showed TCR beta chains linked to HLA being more clonally expanded than equally common others.

Among the donors, all were healthy bone marrow donors. Of note for this clone: What it recognizes is unknown.

The PCR ran on 60 Vbeta and 13 Jbeta primers. The method was immunoSEQ multiplex PCR; TCRdb's version includes in-frame clones alone and lacks a portion of them. The sample yields under 100,000 clones, more than 60% seen once. The length of the CDR3 is 12 residues. V was shortened by 2 bases and J by 4 bases, with 8 bases between the two germline ends. Germline CDR1 and CDR2: GTSNPN and SVGIG (reference sequence). The sequenced sample consisted of PBMCs. The TCR originated in a human donor in good health. J is TRBJ1-1 and V is TRBV30, with D perhaps TRBD1 (5 bases). As DNA, the CDR3 is TGTGCCTGGAGTTACCAGGGCACTGAAGCTTTCTTT. Its protein is CAWSYQGTEAFF.